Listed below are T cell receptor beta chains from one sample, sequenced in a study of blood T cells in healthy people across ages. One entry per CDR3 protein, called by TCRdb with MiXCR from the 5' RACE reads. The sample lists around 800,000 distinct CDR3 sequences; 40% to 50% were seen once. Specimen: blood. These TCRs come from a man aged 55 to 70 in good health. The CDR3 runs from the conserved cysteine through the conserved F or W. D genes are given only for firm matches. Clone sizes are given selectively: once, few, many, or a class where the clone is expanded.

CDR3nt: TGCAGCGTTTACGGGGGGGCCGTCCAGACCCAGTACTTC
CDR3aa: CSVYGGAVQTQYF
d_gene: TRBD2
abundance: -
v_gene: TRBV29-1
j_gene: TRBJ2-5

CDR3nt: TGTGCCAGCAGCCCGCACGCCAGGGGGTTCACAGATACGCAGTATTTT
CDR3aa: CASSPHARGFTDTQYF
d_gene: TRBD1
abundance: -
v_gene: TRBV7-2
j_gene: TRBJ2-3

CDR3nt: TGTGCCAGCAGTTACCATAGGAGGCTGACTAGCGGGGGCTACAATGAGCAGTTCTTC
CDR3aa: CASSYHRRLTSGGYNEQFF
d_gene: TRBD2
abundance: few
v_gene: TRBV28
j_gene: TRBJ2-1

CDR3nt: TGTGCCAGCAGCCTCGGAGGGGGGGGATCTCAAGAGACCCAGTACTTC
CDR3aa: CASSLGGGGSQETQYF
d_gene: -
abundance: few
v_gene: TRBV6-6
j_gene: TRBJ2-5

CDR3nt: TGCAGTGCTAGTACTAGCGGGGGGCCTTCCTACAATGAGCAGTTCTTC
CDR3aa: CSASTSGGPSYNEQFF
d_gene: TRBD2
abundance: -
v_gene: TRBV20-1
j_gene: TRBJ2-1

CDR3nt: TGTGCCAGCAGCCGGTCAGGGAGCTCCTACAATGAGCAGTTCTTC
CDR3aa: CASSRSGSSYNEQFF
d_gene: -
abundance: few
v_gene: TRBV12-3/TRBV12-4
j_gene: TRBJ2-1

CDR3nt: TGTGCCAGCAGCGTGGGCAGGGCTGTCCCCTACGAGCAGTACTTC
CDR3aa: CASSVGRAVPYEQYF
d_gene: -
abundance: -
v_gene: TRBV9
j_gene: TRBJ2-7

CDR3nt: TGTGCCAGCACTGAGAATCCCCTACAGGGGGCAAATGAGCAGTTCTTC
CDR3aa: CASTENPLQGANEQFF
d_gene: TRBD1
abundance: few
v_gene: TRBV7-2
j_gene: TRBJ2-1

CDR3nt: TGCAGTGCTAGGGTAGGGAGCTCCTGCAATGAGCAGTTCTTC
CDR3aa: CSARVGSSCNEQFF
d_gene: -
abundance: once
v_gene: TRBV20-1
j_gene: TRBJ2-1

CDR3nt: TGTGCCAGCAGCTTCGGTATCAGAGGGGGCACAGATACGCAGTATTTT
CDR3aa: CASSFGIRGGTDTQYF
d_gene: -
abundance: -
v_gene: TRBV7-8
j_gene: TRBJ2-3

CDR3nt: TGCAGTGCGCCGCTAGCGGGGGGGAGCGATGAGCAGTTCTTC
CDR3aa: CSAPLAGGSDEQFF
d_gene: TRBD2
abundance: many
v_gene: TRBV20-1
j_gene: TRBJ2-1

CDR3nt: TGTGCCATCAGTGAAACCAACAGGAGGGGCACTGAAGCTTTCTTT
CDR3aa: CAISETNRRGTEAFF
d_gene: -
abundance: -
v_gene: TRBV10-3
j_gene: TRBJ1-1

CDR3nt: TGTGCCAGCAGCGTAGCGGGACAGAACACCGGGGAGCTGTTTTTT
CDR3aa: CASSVAGQNTGELFF
d_gene: -
abundance: -
v_gene: TRBV9
j_gene: TRBJ2-2

CDR3nt: TGTGCCAGCAGCTTCTCCGGGACACCCGGTGTGGAGCAGTACTTC
CDR3aa: CASSFSGTPGVEQYF
d_gene: -
abundance: few
v_gene: TRBV11-2
j_gene: TRBJ2-7

CDR3nt: TGTGCCATCAGTGACGTCCGGACAGGGTCTAATGAAAAACTGTTTTTT
CDR3aa: CAISDVRTGSNEKLFF
d_gene: TRBD1
abundance: -
v_gene: TRBV10-3
j_gene: TRBJ1-4

CDR3nt: TGCGCCAGCAGCTCAGACGGGGGTTCAAATGAAAAACTGTTTTTT
CDR3aa: CASSSDGGSNEKLFF
d_gene: -
abundance: -
v_gene: TRBV4-3
j_gene: TRBJ1-4

CDR3nt: TGTGCCAGCAGTTACGGAGGTAGAGCTTTCTTT
CDR3aa: CASSYGGRAFF
d_gene: -
abundance: -
v_gene: TRBV6-2/TRBV6-3
j_gene: TRBJ1-1

CDR3nt: TGTGCCAGCAGCGTACCACACAGGGGTTGGGACACCGGGGAGCTGTTTTTT
CDR3aa: CASSVPHRGWDTGELFF
d_gene: TRBD1
abundance: few
v_gene: TRBV9
j_gene: TRBJ2-2

CDR3nt: TGTGCCAGCAGCTTGGTCCCTCACGGGAACACTGAAGCTTTCTTT
CDR3aa: CASSLVPHGNTEAFF
d_gene: -
abundance: -
v_gene: TRBV5-5
j_gene: TRBJ1-1

CDR3nt: TGCGCCAGCAGCCAAGTAAAAGCGGGGGACAACAATGAGCAGTACTTC
CDR3aa: CASSQVKAGDNNEQYF
d_gene: TRBD2
abundance: once
v_gene: TRBV4-3
j_gene: TRBJ2-7

CDR3nt: TGTGCCATCAGTGACCGGGACAGGGGCTATGGCTACACCTTC
CDR3aa: CAISDRDRGYGYTF
d_gene: TRBD1
abundance: many
v_gene: TRBV10-3
j_gene: TRBJ1-2

CDR3nt: TGTGCCTGGAGTGGCGGCAGGGAACAGACCCAGTACTTC
CDR3aa: CAWSGGREQTQYF
d_gene: -
abundance: -
v_gene: TRBV30
j_gene: TRBJ2-5

CDR3nt: TGTGCCATCAGCGGACAGGATAGCAATCAGCCCCAGCATTTT
CDR3aa: CAISGQDSNQPQHF
d_gene: TRBD1
abundance: -
v_gene: TRBV10-3
j_gene: TRBJ1-5

CDR3nt: TGTGCCAGCAGTTTTACAGATAATCAACCCCAGCATTTT
CDR3aa: CASSFTDNQPQHF
d_gene: -
abundance: -
v_gene: TRBV6-2/TRBV6-3
j_gene: TRBJ1-5

CDR3nt: TGCAGTGCTAGAGTAGGGAATAATGAAAAACTGTTTTTT
CDR3aa: CSARVGNNEKLFF
d_gene: -
abundance: -
v_gene: TRBV20-1
j_gene: TRBJ1-4

CDR3nt: TGCGCCAGCAGCCAAGAGACAGGCGTTCAGCCCCAGCATTTT
CDR3aa: CASSQETGVQPQHF
d_gene: -
abundance: -
v_gene: TRBV4-3
j_gene: TRBJ1-5

CDR3nt: TGTGCCAGCAGCCACGCGACAGGGCCGGCCACTGAAGCTTTCTTT
CDR3aa: CASSHATGPATEAFF
d_gene: TRBD1
abundance: once
v_gene: TRBV7-9
j_gene: TRBJ1-1

CDR3nt: TGTGCCAGCACCGAAACAGGGGGGAGCACAGATACGCAGTATTTT
CDR3aa: CASTETGGSTDTQYF
d_gene: TRBD1
abundance: few
v_gene: TRBV28
j_gene: TRBJ2-3

CDR3nt: TGTGCCAGCAGCGTAATTAGCGGGGCAAAGACCCAGTACTTC
CDR3aa: CASSVISGAKTQYF
d_gene: TRBD2
abundance: -
v_gene: TRBV9
j_gene: TRBJ2-5

CDR3nt: TGTGCCAGCAGTACGGACAGGGGGCTAGTCATCGGCTACACCTTC
CDR3aa: CASSTDRGLVIGYTF
d_gene: TRBD1
abundance: -
v_gene: TRBV6-2/TRBV6-3
j_gene: TRBJ1-2

CDR3nt: TGCAGCGGAAGGACAACGGGGACAGATACGCAGTATTTT
CDR3aa: CSGRTTGTDTQYF
d_gene: -
abundance: -
v_gene: TRBV29-1
j_gene: TRBJ2-3

CDR3nt: TGTGCCAGCAGTTTATTTGTAGCGGGGGGCCCCTACGAGCAGTACTTC
CDR3aa: CASSLFVAGGPYEQYF
d_gene: TRBD2
abundance: few
v_gene: TRBV27
j_gene: TRBJ2-7

CDR3nt: TGTGCCAGCAGTGACACTAGCGCCCCTCCTTTCTACGAGCAGTACTTC
CDR3aa: CASSDTSAPPFYEQYF
d_gene: TRBD2
abundance: few
v_gene: TRBV2
j_gene: TRBJ2-7

CDR3nt: TGTGCCAGCAGCGCCTCATCGCTAGGGATAAAATACAATGAGCAGTTCTTC
CDR3aa: CASSASSLGIKYNEQFF
d_gene: -
abundance: -
v_gene: TRBV7-2
j_gene: TRBJ2-1

CDR3nt: TGTGCCAGCAGCCACCCTGCTGGGGGTGAGGATGAGCAGTTCTTC
CDR3aa: CASSHPAGGEDEQFF
d_gene: -
abundance: -
v_gene: TRBV11-2
j_gene: TRBJ2-1

CDR3nt: TGTGCCAGCAGCCAACAGACCCATGAGCAGTTCTTC
CDR3aa: CASSQQTHEQFF
d_gene: -
abundance: few
v_gene: TRBV16
j_gene: TRBJ2-1

CDR3nt: TGTGCCAGCAGCCAAGATCATACAGGGGGTCAGCCCCAGCATTTT
CDR3aa: CASSQDHTGGQPQHF
d_gene: TRBD1
abundance: -
v_gene: TRBV3-1
j_gene: TRBJ1-5

CDR3nt: TGCACCAGCAGCTCCGGGGTTAGCACAGATACGCAGTATTTT
CDR3aa: CTSSSGVSTDTQYF
d_gene: -
abundance: -
v_gene: TRBV5-1
j_gene: TRBJ2-3

CDR3nt: TGTGCCAGCAGGGCTAGCGGGTCTCCTAGCACAGATACGCAGTATTTT
CDR3aa: CASRASGSPSTDTQYF
d_gene: TRBD2
abundance: -
v_gene: TRBV6-5
j_gene: TRBJ2-3

CDR3nt: TGTGCCAGCAGTGCGTCTAGCGGGGGGTACACAGATACGCAGTATTTT
CDR3aa: CASSASSGGYTDTQYF
d_gene: TRBD2
abundance: -
v_gene: TRBV6-1
j_gene: TRBJ2-3

CDR3nt: TGCGCCAGCAGCTTGGACACAGGAGAGTTCGCCGGGGAGCTGTTTTTT
CDR3aa: CASSLDTGEFAGELFF
d_gene: -
abundance: -
v_gene: TRBV5-1
j_gene: TRBJ2-2

CDR3nt: TGTGCCAGCAGTTCTTCCCGGGACTTCAATGAGCAGTTCTTC
CDR3aa: CASSSSRDFNEQFF
d_gene: -
abundance: -
v_gene: TRBV7-2
j_gene: TRBJ2-1

CDR3nt: TGCAGCGTGGAAAGGGACAGGGGCTACGAGCAGTACTTC
CDR3aa: CSVERDRGYEQYF
d_gene: TRBD1
abundance: -
v_gene: TRBV29-1
j_gene: TRBJ2-7

CDR3nt: TGCGCCAGCAAGACAGGGGATATATCACCCCTCCACTTT
CDR3aa: CASKTGDISPLHF
d_gene: TRBD1
abundance: -
v_gene: TRBV10-2
j_gene: TRBJ1-6

CDR3nt: TGCGCCAGCAGCTTGGATAGCGGGGGCTCCGGGGAGCTGTTTTTT
CDR3aa: CASSLDSGGSGELFF
d_gene: TRBD2
abundance: once
v_gene: TRBV5-1
j_gene: TRBJ2-2

CDR3nt: TGTGCCAGCAGCCTAGGAGGGCAGATCCTCACAGATACGCAGTATTTT
CDR3aa: CASSLGGQILTDTQYF
d_gene: -
abundance: -
v_gene: TRBV14
j_gene: TRBJ2-3